The next 21 T cell receptor beta chains were all read from a single sample in a study of T cell responses to AZD1222 COVID-19 vaccine. The assay was immunoSEQ multiplex PCR, and TCRdb's table has in-frame clones only and misses some. The table has about 150,000 clones, roughly 89% seen once. Sequencing used peripheral blood, obtained 28 days after the second dose of the MenACWY control vaccine. The receptors stem from an adult who received the MenACWY meningococcal vaccine as a control.

This clone was detected once. The same CDR3 also results from other DNA sequences found in this sample. The chain employs TRBV28 and TRBJ1-2; D possibly corresponds to TRBD1 (5 bases). The V gene's germline CDR1 is MDHEN and CDR2 SYDVKM. V was trimmed by 2 bases and J by 2 bases, leaving 6 bases between them. The CDR3 sequence is 13 residues long. The CDR3 reads CASSLGQNYGYTF. DNA of the CDR3: TGTGCCAGCAGTTTAGGACAAAACTATGGCTACACCTTC.

The chain combines TRBV6-6 with TRBJ1-5; weak D call: TRBD1 (6 bases). Germline values: CDR1 MNHNY, CDR2 SVGAGI (reference sequence). This CDR3 has 14 residues. Trimming removed 8 bases from V and 0 bases from J, with 11 bases in between. CDR3 nucleotide sequence: TGTGCCAGCCTCCAGGGGCCTAGCAATCAGCCCCAGCATTTT. Amino acid sequence: CASLQGPSNQPQHF.

A remark on this clone: Other DNA sequences in this sample translate to the same CDR3. The rearrangement joins TRBV12-3 or TRBV12-4 to TRBJ2-2, with D uncertain. This CDR3 comprises 12 residues. V was clipped by 4 bases and J by 0 bases, with 0 bases between them. The DNA of the CDR3 is TGTGCCAGCAGTTCGAACACCGGGGAGCTGTTTTTT. Protein product: CASSSNTGELFF.

Here the CDR3 reads CASSLEELHEQYF. The CDR3 DNA follows: TGTGCCAGCAGCTTGGAGGAATTACACGAGCAGTACTTC. The chain joins TRBV5-4 to TRBJ2-7; D ambiguous. CDR1 and CDR2 (germline): SGHNT, YYREEE (reference sequence). The CDR3 extends over 13 amino acids. V lost 0 bases, J lost 5 bases, and 9 bases lay in between. Full variable domain (rest looked up from reference TRBV5-4 and TRBJ2-7): ETGVTQSPTHLIKTRGQQVTLRCSSQSGHNTVSWYQQALGQGPQFIFQYYREEENGRGNFPPRFSGLQFPNYSSELNVNALELDDSALYLCASSLEELHEQYFGPGTRLTVT.

The chain combines TRBV5-1 with TRBJ2-5; 9 positions agree with TRBD1. Germline loops: CDR1 SGHRS, CDR2 YFSETQ. After removal of 4 bases from V and 2 bases from J, the junction contained 3 bases not matched to a gene. The CDR3 runs to 14 residues. The CDR3 DNA is TGCGCCAGCAGCGTGGGACAGGGACAAGAGACCCAGTACTTC. Protein: CASSVGQGQETQYF.

V and J are TRBV2 and TRBJ1-1, with D possibly TRBD1 on 6 matching bases. CDR1 SNHLY and CDR2 FYNNEI come from the germline V gene. V dropped 8 bases and J dropped 4 bases, with 20 bases sitting between them. The CDR3 loop spans 15 amino acids. DNA of the CDR3: TGTGCCAGCTGGACCCCGGCAGGGGAAATCACTGAAGCTTTCTTT. This translates into CASWTPAGEITEAFF.

This chain connects TRBV11-3 to TRBJ2-1; no definite D call. V lost 5 bases and J lost 0, with 14 bases in between. Germline V CDR1 and CDR2: SGHNT, YENEEA. The CDR3 spans 16 residues. The CDR3 DNA reads as TGTGCCAGCAGCCGAGATGGGTCGGGCTCCTACAATGAGCAGTTCTTC. Amino acids: CASSRDGSGSYNEQFF.

V gene TRBV7-2 combines with J gene TRBJ1-1; a possible D gene is TRBD1 (5 bases). Germline V CDR1 and CDR2: SGHTA, FQGNSA. The CDR3 consists of 14 residues. V gave up 2 bases and J gave up 0 bases, with 7 bases separating them. The CDR3 spells CASSLSTVNTEAFF. The CDR3 coding sequence is TGTGCCAGCAGCTTATCGACAGTGAACACTGAAGCTTTCTTT.

The CDR3 protein is CATSRAEYNSPLHF. The CDR3 DNA reads TGTGCCACCAGTCGCGCGGAATATAATTCACCCCTCCACTTT. The chain carries TRBV24-1 and TRBJ1-6; D unclear. The V and J ends lost 6 bases and 4 bases respectively, with 9 bases between them. Looked up from germline, CDR1 is KGHDR and CDR2 is SFDVKD. The CDR3 runs to 14 residues.

This clone was recorded once. The rearrangement joins TRBV7-2 to TRBJ2-5, with a tentative D call TRBD2 (5 bases). Germline CDR1 is SGHTA and CDR2 is FQGNSA. The V and J ends lost 6 bases and 2 bases respectively, with 13 bases between them. The CDR3 runs 14 residues. CDR3 region: CASSPARDQETQYF. As DNA, the CDR3 is TGTGCCAGCAGTCCTGCCCGGGATCAAGAGACCCAGTACTTC.

This chain joins TRBV6-6 and TRBJ2-1, with D perhaps matching TRBD1 or TRBD2 (5 bases each). Germline lookup yields CDR1 MNHNY and CDR2 SVGAGI (reference sequence). The CDR3 loop spans 14 amino acids. The V end was cut by 6 bases, the J end by 8 bases, with 17 bases between. CDR3 coding DNA: TGTGCCAGCAGACCTATACTACAGGAGGATGAGCAGTTCTTC. It yields the protein CASRPILQEDEQFF.

The chain links TRBV21-1 to TRBJ1-1; the table gives TRBD1 as D, unverified against the DNA. TRBV21-1 is termed a pseudogene. The CDR3 loop spans 14 amino acids. CDR3 sequence reads: CASYCRGRSTEAFF. CDR3 in DNA: TGTGCCAGCTACTGTAGGGGGCGGTCCACTGAAGCTTTCTTT.

DNA of the CDR3: TGTGCCAGCAGCTTGTTTGCGGGACCGGCATCTCAGCCCCAGCATTTT. Amino acids: CASSLFAGPASQPQHF. This chain connects TRBV5-6 to TRBJ1-5, with a tentative D call TRBD1 (5 bases). The germline V and J ends were trimmed by 1 base and 6 bases, with 17 bases remaining between them. CDR3 size: 16 residues. CDR1 and CDR2 from the germline V gene are SGHDT and YYEEEE. Together with reference TRBV5-6 and TRBJ1-5, the CDR3 gives the full variable domain: DAGVTQSPTHLIKTRGQQVTLRCSPKSGHDTVSWYQQALGQGPQFIFQYYEEEERQRGNFPDRFSGHQFPNYSSELNVNALLLGDSALYLCASSLFAGPASQPQHFGDGTRLSIL.

This clone was seen more than once but under ten times. V gene TRBV19 combines with J gene TRBJ2-1; 8 bases are shared with TRBD2. The CDR3 totals 22 residues. J gave up 0 bases and V 6 bases, and 25 bases lay outside the gene matches. Germline V gives CDR1 LNHDA, CDR2 SQIVND (reference sequence). In DNA, the CDR3 is TGTGCCAGTAGCAGATATAGCCTTCCCGGACATACAAGCGGGAGCTCCTACAATGAGCAGTTCTTC. Amino acids: CASSRYSLPGHTSGSSYNEQFF.

The chain uses TRBV4-1 and TRBJ2-1, with a possible D match to TRBD1 (5 bases). V was trimmed by 0 bases and J by 2 bases, leaving 11 bases between them. The CDR3 has 16 amino acids. Germline V gives CDR1 MGHRA, CDR2 YSYEKL. CDR3 in DNA: TGCGCCAGCAGCCAAGAACCCCAGGGCACCTACAATGAGCAGTTCTTC. Translating it yields CASSQEPQGTYNEQFF.

The CDR3: CASSRGQPQETQYF. CDR3 in DNA: TGCGCCAGCAGCAGGGGACAGCCCCAAGAGACCCAGTACTTC. This rearrangement joins TRBV5-1 to TRBJ2-5, with TRBD1 identical over 7 bases. Unmatched junction bases numbered 4, after V lost 4 bases and J lost 1 base. The CDR3 runs to 14 residues. Per the germline V gene, CDR1 is SGHRS and CDR2 is YFSETQ.

Here the CDR3 reads CASSASWTLYTQYF. The CDR3 DNA is TGTGCCAGCAGTGCGTCCTGGACCCTATATACGCAGTATTTT. The rearrangement links TRBV2 to TRBJ2-3; D is unresolved. Germline CDR1 reads SNHLY; CDR2 reads FYNNEI. The CDR3 has 14 amino acids. V was pared by 4 bases and J by 7 bases, with 15 bases between.

This chain links TRBV2 with TRBJ2-1; D is undetermined. V gave up 3 bases and J gave up 5 bases, with 11 bases separating them. The germline CDR1 and CDR2 sequences are SNHLY and FYNNEI. The CDR3 runs 14 residues. The CDR3 DNA reads as TGTGCCAGCAGTGACCCGACAAATCACAATGAGCAGTTCTTC. It translates to CASSDPTNHNEQFF.

The chain's CDR3 is CASSEDAGTGGNTIYF. The CDR3 DNA follows: TGTGCCAGCAGCGAGGACGCCGGGACTGGTGGAAACACCATATATTTT. V gene TRBV9 combines with J gene TRBJ1-3; possible D gene TRBD1, 5 bases. The CDR3 is 16 residues long. V shed 3 bases and J shed 3 bases, with 16 bases lying between them. CDR1 and CDR2 from the germline V gene are SGDLS and YYNGEE.

This chain joins TRBV28 and TRBJ2-7; D is unresolved. The germline CDR1 and CDR2 sequences are MDHEN and SYDVKM. The CDR3 loop spans 13 amino acids. V dropped 4 bases and J dropped 7 bases, with 14 bases sitting between them. The CDR3 sequence: CASSSSSPWEQYF. Written as DNA, the CDR3 is TGTGCCAGCAGTTCCTCCTCCCCTTGGGAGCAGTACTTC.

The J gene is TRBJ2-1, the V gene TRBV19; maybe TRBD1 (5 bases). CDR3 length: 10 amino acids. The V gene's germline CDR1 is LNHDA and CDR2 SQIVND (reference sequence). The V end was cut by 6 bases, the J end by 10 bases, with 7 bases between. DNA for the CDR3: TGTGCCAGTAGCAAGGGGGAGCAGTTCTTC. Its translation is CASSKGEQFF.